A single sample gave rise to the 28 T cell receptor beta chains below, sequenced in a study of blood T cells in healthy people across ages (dated by TCRdb to 2015 to 2017). The library was prepared using 5' RACE. The data were produced on an Illumina HiSeq 2500. The second PCR ran for roughly 7 to 12 cycles and used a J-beta primer mix along with a sample-barcoded 5' primer. Starting from the raw public reads, TCRdb applied fastp trimming at Q25, assembled clones with MiXCR and retained in-frame beta chains. One record per CDR3 amino acid sequence lists the most common genes and DNA. This sample comprises 780,000 or so distinct CDR3 sequences, around a quarter of them detected only once. More than 3% of the sample is taken by the ten largest. In addition, the sample was reused for a study of T cells of mothers and their children.

The sequencing input was blood. Every receptor here comes from a boy aged 5-17 years in good health.

The chain joins TRBV27 to TRBJ2-3; 9 bases line up with TRBD1. This CDR3 comprises 13 residues. Per germline, CDR1 MNHEY and CDR2 SMNVEV (reference sequence). V was clipped by 8 bases and J by 0 bases; unmatched bases: 0. This CDR3 is CASGTGSTDTQYF. The CDR3 nucleotides read TGTGCCAGCGGGACAGGGAGCACAGATACGCAGTATTTT.

This sequence joins TRBV5-5 and TRBJ2-5, with TRBD1 matching over 8 bases. After removal of 4 bases from V and 5 bases from J, the junction contained 10 bases not matched to a gene. Germline V gives CDR1 SGHKS, CDR2 YYEKEE (reference sequence). The CDR3 is 15 residues long. Here the CDR3 reads CASSIGQGPWETQYF. CDR3 nucleotides: TGTGCCAGCAGCATTGGACAGGGACCATGGGAGACCCAGTACTTC.

The chain carries TRBV6-5 and TRBJ2-1; D uncertain. This CDR3 region has 17 residues. V lost 0 bases and J lost 0, with 12 bases in between. The V gene's germline CDR1 is MNHEY and CDR2 SVGAGI. CDR3 sequence (DNA): TGTGCCAGCAGTTACTCGATGGGCCGCAGCTCCTACAATGAGCAGTTCTTC. It encodes CASSYSMGRSSYNEQFF.

The chain employs TRBV29-1 and TRBJ1-4, with D possibly TRBD1 on 6 matching bases. The germline V gene encodes CDR1 SQVTM and CDR2 ANQGSEA. The CDR3 runs to 15 residues. Trimming left V 5 bases short and J 4 bases short, with 17 bases between. DNA of the CDR3: TGCAGCGTTTTTTTGTCCGGGACAAGTAATGAAAAACTGTTTTTT. This encodes CSVFLSGTSNEKLFF.

The chain joins TRBV3-1 to TRBJ2-7; unclear D gene. CDR1 is LGHDT and CDR2 is YNNKEL in the germline V gene (reference sequence). Trimming left V 1 base short and J 2 bases short, with 9 bases between. This CDR3 has 14 residues. The CDR3 region is CASSQVSSTYEQYF. DNA of the CDR3: TGTGCCAGCAGCCAAGTAAGCAGCACCTACGAGCAGTACTTC.

The rearrangement links TRBV29-1 to TRBJ2-5; no firm D call. This CDR3 spans 11 amino acids. V was pared by 3 bases and J by 7 bases, with 9 bases between. Germline assignment: CDR1 SQVTM and CDR2 ANQGSEA. For the CDR3, the DNA is TGCAGCGTTGACAAGGCCCTGACCCAGTACTTC. Translation: CSVDKALTQYF. Combining the CDR3 with reference TRBV29-1 and TRBJ2-5 gives the whole variable domain SAVISQKPSRDICQRGTSLTIQCQVDSQVTMMFWYRQQPGQSLTLIATANQGSEATYESGFVIDKFPISRPNLTFSTLTVSNMSPEDSSIYLCSVDKALTQYFGPGTRLLVL.

The gene calls are TRBV12-3 or TRBV12-4 and TRBJ2-5; D perhaps matches TRBD1 (5 bases). This CDR3 has 14 residues. V dropped 0 bases and J dropped 3 bases, with 8 bases sitting between them. CDR3 nucleotide sequence: TGTGCCAGCAGTTTAGCGACAGACGAAGAGACCCAGTACTTC. This codes for CASSLATDEETQYF.

Remarks on this clonotype: The junction differs from germline at one of its ends, possibly a read error. This rearrangement joins TRBV7-3 to TRBJ2-5; 9 positions match TRBD2. Germline V gene data show CDR1 as SGHTA and CDR2 as FQGTGA. The CDR3 is 16 residues long. The CDR3 nucleotides are TGTGCCAGCAGCTTAGGGCTAGCGGGGACACAAGGGACCCAGTACTTC. Amino acid sequence: CASSLGLAGTQGTQYF.

This chain joins TRBV7-9 and TRBJ1-2, with D maybe TRBD1 (6 bases). The germline gives CDR1 SEHNR, CDR2 FQNEAQ (reference sequence). This CDR3 is 15 amino acids long. V lost 5 bases to trimming and J lost 0 bases, with 13 bases between them. The CDR3 reads CASSRTGYPNYGYTF. The CDR3, as DNA: TGTGCCAGCAGCCGAACAGGGTACCCTAACTATGGCTACACCTTC.

The genes are TRBV29-1 and TRBJ2-5, with 13 bases lining up with TRBD2. Germline trimming cut 5 bases from V and 5 bases from J; bases unmatched to any gene: 8. The CDR3 has 15 amino acids. The V gene's germline CDR1 is SQVTM and CDR2 ANQGSEA. The CDR3, as DNA: TGCAGCGTTCAAAAGACTAGCGGGAGGATCGAGACCCAGTACTTC. Its translation: CSVQKTSGRIETQYF.

In its sample, this clonotype was seen many times. The rearrangement joins TRBV4-3 to TRBJ2-1; D is ambiguous. This CDR3 has 14 amino acids. Per the germline V gene, CDR1 is LGHNA and CDR2 is YSLEER. The V end lost 0 bases, the J end lost 3 bases, and 6 bases lay between the germline ends. The CDR3 sequence is CASSQDAGYNEQFF. The CDR3, as DNA: TGCGCCAGCAGCCAAGACGCAGGCTACAATGAGCAGTTCTTC.

The chain combines TRBV9 with TRBJ2-5; the D call may be TRBD1 or TRBD2 (6 bases each). The DNA end is a closer match to TRBJ2-7, so the J assignment may be wrong. The germline gives CDR1 SGDLS, CDR2 YYNGEE. There are 15 residues in the CDR3. CDR3: CASSVDGGSIDEQYF. For the CDR3, the DNA is TGTGCCAGCAGCGTAGACGGGGGCTCCATAGACGAGCAGTACTTC.

This clonotype was observed a few times. This sequence joins TRBV6-5 and TRBJ1-1; maybe TRBD1 (5 bases). Germline V gene sequence: CDR1 MNHEY, CDR2 SVGAGI. CDR3 length equals 14 residues. Deletions cut 8 bases from V and 4 bases from J, with 17 bases between. The CDR3 nucleotides are TGTGCCAGCCTCACATGGCAGGGCGGCACTGAAGCTTTCTTT. Its translation is CASLTWQGGTEAFF.

Only a few counts were recorded for this clonotype. The genes are TRBV20-1 and TRBJ1-5; 10 nucleotides align to TRBD1. There are 15 residues in the CDR3. Trimming removed 2 bases from V and 2 bases from J; junction bases left unmatched: 3. Germline CDR1 reads DFQATT; CDR2 reads SNEGSKA (reference sequence). The CDR3 DNA is TGCAGTGCTAGATTCGGGACAGGGGGCAATCAGCCCCAGCATTTT. The encoded protein is CSARFGTGGNQPQHF.

This clonotype has more than one count but fewer than ten. CDR3 protein: CAISESEAGYEQYF. DNA of the CDR3: TGTGCCATCAGTGAATCAGAAGCGGGGTACGAGCAGTACTTC. The chain links TRBV10-3 to TRBJ2-7; 7 bases agree with TRBD2. Unmatched junction bases numbered 6, after V lost 3 bases and J lost 4 bases. CDR3 length: 14 amino acids. The V gene's germline CDR1 is ENHRY and CDR2 SYGVKD.

The chain couples TRBV30 to TRBJ2-3; a possible D gene is TRBD2 (6 bases). The CDR3 contains 17 residues. The V gene lost 2 bases and the J gene lost 1 base, with 19 bases spanning the gap. Germline V gene sequence: CDR1 GTSNPN, CDR2 SVGIG (reference sequence). CDR3 coding DNA: TGTGCCTGGAGTTTGGGTGCATCGGGGGAGGGCACAGATACGCAGTATTTT. Translated: CAWSLGASGEGTDTQYF.

The rearrangement uses TRBV6-2 or TRBV6-3 and TRBJ2-1; unclear D gene. V was clipped by 2 bases and J by 6 bases, with 11 bases between them. CDR3 length: 14 amino acids. Per the germline V gene, CDR1 is MNHEY and CDR2 is SVGEGT. CDR3 nucleotides: TGTGCCAGCAGTTACCCGGCCAGTTCCAATGAGCAGTTCTTC. It encodes CASSYPASSNEQFF.

The J gene is TRBJ1-4, the V gene TRBV28; the match to TRBD1 covers 7 bases. Germline V CDR1 and CDR2: MDHEN, SYDVKM. V dropped 5 bases and J dropped 8; count of bases not matched to a gene: 11. The CDR3 length is 15 residues. CDR3 loop: CASSRQGSFGEKLFF. CDR3 DNA sequence: TGTGCCAGCAGTAGACAGGGTTCTTTCGGAGAAAAACTGTTTTTT.

This clonotype has a handful of counts. The chain joins TRBV4-3 to TRBJ1-4, with D possibly being TRBD1 (5 bases). V dropped 0 bases and J dropped 8 bases, with 16 bases sitting between them. In germline, CDR1 is LGHNA, CDR2 YSLEER. The CDR3 is 16 amino acids. CDR3 sequence: CASSQEARTGREKLFF. CDR3 DNA: TGCGCCAGCAGCCAAGAGGCCCGGACGGGGCGGGAAAAACTGTTTTTT.

V and J are TRBV20-1 and TRBJ1-1; 8 bases match TRBD1. Unmatched junction bases numbered 7, after V lost 6 bases and J lost 4 bases. CDR1 and CDR2 from the germline V gene are DFQATT and SNEGSKA (reference sequence). The CDR3 is made up of 13 amino acids. CDR3 DNA sequence: TGCAGTGCCCGGACAGGGAGGGGCACTGAAGCTTTCTTT. Encoded protein: CSARTGRGTEAFF.

This clonotype was seen only a few times. This chain joins TRBV29-1 and TRBJ2-1; 8 nucleotides line up with TRBD2. The CDR3 runs 14 residues. The junction had 6 bases not matched to a gene; V was cut back by 7 bases and J by 1 base. Germline CDR1 SQVTM, CDR2 ANQGSEA. CDR3 DNA: TGCAGCGATCTTAGCGGGAAGTCCTACAATGAGCAGTTCTTC. This translates into CSDLSGKSYNEQFF.

The rearrangement joins TRBV28 to TRBJ2-7, with 7 bases fitting TRBD1. There are 14 residues in the CDR3. Germline V CDR1 and CDR2: MDHEN, SYDVKM. The J segment lost 5 bases and the V segment lost 1 base, leaving 5 bases of the junction unmatched. The CDR3 sequence is CASSLSGQNHEQYF. The CDR3, as DNA: TGTGCCAGCAGTTTATCGGGACAGAACCACGAGCAGTACTTC.

This clonotype has more than one count but fewer than ten. The chain uses TRBV12-3 or TRBV12-4 and TRBJ2-7; a possible D gene is TRBD2 (5 bases). Trimming took 5 bases from V and 0 from J, leaving 17 bases between them. The CDR3 contains 16 residues. CDR3 protein: CASSDPGLGYSYEQYF. The DNA for the CDR3 is TGTGCCAGCAGTGACCCCGGACTGGGTTACTCCTACGAGCAGTACTTC.

This chain uses TRBV28 with TRBJ2-5, with 10 positions matching TRBD1. Near its end, the DNA agrees better with TRBJ2-1, so the J call may be wrong. The CDR3 is 14 amino acids. Per the germline V gene, CDR1 is MDHEN and CDR2 is SYDVKM. CDR3 region: CASSLETGGDEQFF. In nucleotides, the CDR3 is TGTGCCAGCAGTTTGGAGACAGGGGGCGATGAGCAGTTCTTC.

This clonotype was detected a few times. This rearrangement joins TRBV10-3 to TRBJ2-1, with 14 bases fitting TRBD2. Germline assignment: CDR1 ENHRY and CDR2 SYGVKD. The CDR3 covers 17 residues. V lost 0 bases, J lost 4 bases, and 2 bases stayed unmatched. This chain's CDR3 is CAISESTSGRGYNEQFF. CDR3 in DNA: TGTGCCATCAGTGAGTCGACTAGCGGGAGGGGGTACAATGAGCAGTTCTTC.

This chain joins TRBV10-3 and TRBJ2-5; either TRBD1 or TRBD2 may supply D (5 bases each). The J call may be incorrect, as the DNA end agrees better with TRBJ2-7. The germline CDR1 and CDR2 sequences are ENHRY and SYGVKD. There are 14 residues in the CDR3. The CDR3 region is CAISESGTSYEQYF. The CDR3 DNA is TGTGCCATCAGTGAGTCAGGGACCTCCTACGAGCAGTACTTC.

The table lists this clonotype with a few counts. V usage is TRBV6-6 and J usage is TRBJ2-5; TRBD1 matches 7 bases. Germline CDR1 MNHNY, CDR2 SVGAGI (reference sequence). This CDR3 has 16 amino acids. J was trimmed by 4 bases and V by 3 bases; bases with no gene match: 11. The CDR3 nucleotides read TGTGCCAGCAGTTATAGTCGGGACAGCCTTGGAGAGACCCAGTACTTC. Its translation is CASSYSRDSLGETQYF.

As to this clonotype: Sequence at one end of the junction differs from germline and may be a read error. The CDR3 region has the DNA TGTGCCAGCTCACCACCGACAGCAACTTATGAAAAACTGTTTTTT. This sequence encodes CASSPPTATYEKLFF. The chain combines TRBV18 with TRBJ1-4; possible D gene TRBD1, 5 bases. Per the germline V gene, CDR1 is KGHSH and CDR2 is LQKENI. The CDR3 length is 15 residues.